What follows are 5 T cell receptor beta chains derived from one specimen sequenced in a study of T-cell reconstitution after alpha-beta-depleted transplantation in children. Unique molecular identifiers featured in how the TCRbeta library was prepared. TCRdb re-called the PCR reads with MiXCR, one entry per CDR3 protein. The repertoire has fewer than 150,000 distinct CDR3 sequences, about 9.6% of them found once; the top ten carry 24%. The specimen was PBMCs, mostly from graft donor cells, collected 180 days after TCRalphabeta/CD19-depleted stem cell transplant. The receptors come from a girl in the first two years of life who had a stem cell transplant for combined immunodeficiency, so the T cells may come from the graft donor.

V and J are TRBV7-8 and TRBJ1-1; D possibly corresponds to TRBD1 (5 bases). V was clipped by 3 bases and J by 6 bases, with 8 bases between them. The CDR3 consists of 12 residues. Germline CDR1 is SGHVS and CDR2 is FQNEAQ. The CDR3 loop reads CASSLRGAEAFF. The CDR3, as DNA: TGTGCCAGCAGCTTGAGGGGTGCTGAAGCTTTCTTT.

There are many counts of this clonotype. The chain carries TRBV3-1 and TRBJ2-3, with 8 bases that match TRBD2. The CDR3 contains 14 residues. With V trimmed by 4 bases and J by 4 bases, 4 bases remained unmatched. Germline CDR1 is LGHDT and CDR2 is YNNKEL (reference sequence). The CDR3 coding sequence is TGTGCCAGCAGCCCCCGACTAGCGTCAGATACGCAGTATTTT. This encodes CASSPRLASDTQYF.

This clonotype was counted a few times. The chain links TRBV27 to TRBJ2-7; 7 bases match TRBD1. The J segment lost 0 bases and the V segment lost 9 bases, leaving 8 bases of the junction unmatched. The germline gives CDR1 MNHEY, CDR2 SMNVEV (reference sequence). CDR3 length equals 14 residues. This CDR3 reads CARADRDSSYEQYF. In DNA form, the CDR3 reads TGTGCCAGGGCGGATCGGGACAGCTCCTACGAGCAGTACTTC.

V gene TRBV25-1 combines with J gene TRBJ2-5; TRBD2 agrees at 8 bases. From germline, CDR1 is MGHDK and CDR2 SYGVNS. V dropped 1 base and J dropped 2; count of bases not matched to a gene: 6. This CDR3 has 16 residues. In DNA form, the CDR3 reads TGTGCCAGCAGTGAATGGGGACTAGGGGCGCAAGAGACCCAGTACTTC. Translation: CASSEWGLGAQETQYF.

This clonotype was observed at least ten times. The chain is built from TRBV20-1 and TRBJ2-7; D might be TRBD1 or TRBD2, each matching 5 bases. This CDR3 comprises 13 residues. Germline V gives CDR1 DFQATT, CDR2 SNEGSKA (reference sequence). This CDR3 is CSVYRDGAYEQYF. For the CDR3, the DNA is TGCAGCGTGTACCGGGACGGCGCCTACGAGCAGTACTTC.